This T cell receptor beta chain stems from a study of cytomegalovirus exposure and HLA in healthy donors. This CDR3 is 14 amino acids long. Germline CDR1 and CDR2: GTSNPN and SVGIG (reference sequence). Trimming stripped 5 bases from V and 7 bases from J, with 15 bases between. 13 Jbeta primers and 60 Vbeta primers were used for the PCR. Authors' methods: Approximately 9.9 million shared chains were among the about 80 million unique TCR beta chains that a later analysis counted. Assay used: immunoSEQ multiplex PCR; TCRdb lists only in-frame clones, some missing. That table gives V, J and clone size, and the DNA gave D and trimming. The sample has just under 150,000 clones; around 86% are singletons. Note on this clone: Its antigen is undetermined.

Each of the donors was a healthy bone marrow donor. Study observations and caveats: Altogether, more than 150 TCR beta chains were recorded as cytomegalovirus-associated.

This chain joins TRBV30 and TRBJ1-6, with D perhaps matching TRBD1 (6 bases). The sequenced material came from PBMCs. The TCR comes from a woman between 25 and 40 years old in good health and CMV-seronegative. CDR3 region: CAWRRGIENSPLHF. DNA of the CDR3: TGTGCCTGGCGCAGGGGTATTGAGAATTCACCCCTCCACTTT.